This T cell receptor (beta chain) was recorded in a study of blood T cell repertoires in COVID-19 (dated by TCRdb to about 2020). A note on the overall study: The collaborator samples originated in the United States, Italy and Spain and spanned the acute and convalescent phases of COVID-19. The repertoires were made available in a free public database intended to serve as a resource for research on the immune response to SARS-CoV-2. HLA class I and class II types, where available, came from metadata supplied by the sample provider rather than from assay-based typing. The prospective study material was composed of cDNA or gDNA derived from T cells, B-cell-depleted T cells, or PBMCs. Sample metadata almost always included a de-identified subject ID, COVID-19 status, age in years and sex. Samples were obtained from the ongoing ImmuneRACE study (first 160 participants) and from roughly 1,300 subjects provided by 6 global collaborators. The dataset comprised deeply sampled blood TCRbeta repertoires from subjects exposed to, actively infected with, or recovered from COVID-19.

The full study reports these points: The amount of clinical and demographic metadata varied by source and participant and was provided uncurated.

Worth noting for this clone: Its antigen specificity is not known. No base qualities exist here, and no much larger clone lies one base off it.

The CDR3 goes from the cysteine to the phenylalanine over 18 residues. Just the 54-base CDR3 DNA is kept, in frame starting at base 1. Sequences KGHDR (CDR1) and SFDVKD (CDR2) are obtained from the germline V gene. V gives up 3 bases and J gives up 0 bases, and the segment between their germline ends measures 18 bases. Collaborating institutions collected whole blood in K2EDTA tubes following their own protocols. For TCRbeta analysis, collaborators shipped samples as frozen whole blood, isolated PBMCs, or DNA extracted from either of those sample types. TCRbeta CDR3 regions were amplified from genomic DNA by means of the immunoSEQ Assay, a bias-controlled multiplex PCR. The paper's data handling went like this. The number of nucleated cells in each sample was estimated by amplification of reference gene primers within the assay. Sequence reads were collapsed and filtered to measure the absolute abundance of every unique TCRbeta CDR3 rearrangement. For each sample, productive Simpson clonality was calculated by taking the square root of Simpson's diversity index across productive rearrangements. The source is immuneACCESS, and TCRdb retained only in-frame sequences with V and J called. Part of the clones is not carried over; for the studies checked, unresolved V genes explain less than half of this, and the remainder is unexplained. V, J and clone size are taken as reported in that table, and D and trimming were inferred from the DNA itself. The sample data list fewer than 85,000 clones, and around 85% of these were observed just once. The ten largest clones take up 5% to 5.5% of the sample.

Sequences were obtained from peripheral blood. The chain is made from TRBV24-1 and TRBJ2-3; tentative D gene TRBD1, with 6 bases matching. The TCR originated in a man aged 55 to 70 with acute or convalescent COVID-19. The bases are TGTGCCACCAGTGATCCCATACAGGGTTGGGTAAGCACAGATACGCAGTATTTT. It encodes CATSDPIQGWVSTDTQYF.